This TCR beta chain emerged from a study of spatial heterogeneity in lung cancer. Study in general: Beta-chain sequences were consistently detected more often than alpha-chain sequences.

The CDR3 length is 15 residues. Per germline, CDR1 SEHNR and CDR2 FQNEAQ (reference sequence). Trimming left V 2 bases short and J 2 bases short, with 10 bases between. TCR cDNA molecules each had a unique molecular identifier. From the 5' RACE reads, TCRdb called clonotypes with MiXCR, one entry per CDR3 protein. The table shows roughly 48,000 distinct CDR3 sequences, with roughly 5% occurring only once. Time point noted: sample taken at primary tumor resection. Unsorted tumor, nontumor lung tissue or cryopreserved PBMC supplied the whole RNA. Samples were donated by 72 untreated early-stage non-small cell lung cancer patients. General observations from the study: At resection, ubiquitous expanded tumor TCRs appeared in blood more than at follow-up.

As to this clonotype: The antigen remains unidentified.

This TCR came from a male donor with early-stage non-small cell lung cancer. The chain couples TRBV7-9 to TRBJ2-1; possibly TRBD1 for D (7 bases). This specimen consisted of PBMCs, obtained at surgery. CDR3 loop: CASSLQGGAYNEQFF. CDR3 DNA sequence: TGTGCCAGCAGCTTACAGGGGGGCGCCTACAATGAGCAGTTCTTC.